Below are 27 T cell receptor beta chains sequenced from a single sample in a study of T-cell reconstitution after alpha-beta-depleted transplantation in children. Unique molecular identifiers were used in preparing the TCRbeta library. Each CDR3 protein is one row after TCRdb ran MiXCR on the PCR reads. The table has 450,000 to 600,000 distinct CDR3 sequences, 10% to 15% seen once. Sequences were derived from PBMCs, mostly from graft donor cells, sampled 360 days after TCRalphabeta/CD19-depleted stem cell transplant. The receptors originated from a male patient younger than 18 who had a stem cell transplant for acute myeloid leukemia, so the T cells may come from the graft donor.

Points on this clonotype: An end of the junction differs from the germline gene, which may be a read error. The chain recombines TRBV7-6 with TRBJ2-4; 10 bases are a match to TRBD2. The germline CDR1 and CDR2 sequences are SGHVS and FNYEAQ. The CDR3 sequence is 17 residues long. The CDR3 reads CASSLGPTSGAKNIQDF. DNA for the CDR3: TGTGCCAGCAGCTTAGGGCCAACTAGCGGGGCCAAAAACATTCAGGACTTC.

This clonotype occurred a few times. The chain is built from TRBV20-1 and TRBJ2-6, with D maybe TRBD2 (5 bases). The V end lost 0 bases, the J end lost 2 bases, and 11 bases lay between the germline ends. The germline V gene has CDR1 DFQATT and CDR2 SNEGSKA (reference sequence). This CDR3 region has 16 residues. Written as DNA, the CDR3 is TGCAGTGCTAGAGATTCGGCCGGGGCTGGGGCCAACGTCCTGACTTTC. Amino acids: CSARDSAGAGANVLTF.

In this sample, this clonotype turned up many times. For the CDR3, the DNA is TGTGCCACCAGTGATCCCGGGACAGGCTCCTACGAGCAGTACTTC. Protein sequence: CATSDPGTGSYEQYF. V usage is TRBV24-1 and J usage is TRBJ2-7; 8 nucleotides align to TRBD1. Per the germline V gene, CDR1 is KGHDR and CDR2 is SFDVKD. CDR3 length: 15 amino acids. J lost 0 bases, V lost 3 bases, and 3 bases had no gene match.

This clonotype showed up many times. The V and J genes are TRBV2 and TRBJ1-6, with D maybe TRBD1 (6 bases). The CDR3 is 12 residues long. Germline-derived CDR1 and CDR2 are SNHLY and FYNNEI. Trimming stripped 10 bases from V and 10 bases from J, with 14 bases between. The CDR3 nucleotides read TGTGCCACCAACAGGGATAGATCACCCCTCCACTTT. Protein: CATNRDRSPLHF.

This chain uses TRBV27 with TRBJ2-7; D tentatively fits TRBD1 or TRBD2 (5 bases each). This CDR3 has 14 amino acids. V gave up 2 bases and J gave up 3 bases, with 11 bases separating them. Looked up from germline, CDR1 is MNHEY and CDR2 is SMNVEV (reference sequence). The CDR3 is CASSLGGDRYEQYF. CDR3 DNA: TGTGCCAGCAGTTTAGGGGGAGATCGCTACGAGCAGTACTTC.

This clonotype has just a few counts. The chain links TRBV28 to TRBJ2-1; tentatively, D is TRBD2 (5 bases). The CDR3 covers 16 residues. Germline CDR1 and CDR2: MDHEN and SYDVKM. The V gene lost 3 bases and the J gene lost 0 bases, with 12 bases spanning the gap. CDR3 sequence reads: CASSFPKRSSYNEQFF. CDR3 bases: TGTGCCAGCAGTTTTCCGAAGCGGAGCTCCTACAATGAGCAGTTCTTC.

This clonotype was found many times. The chain links TRBV7-9 to TRBJ1-5; TRBD1 matches at 10 bases. Unmatched junction bases numbered 4, after V lost 5 bases and J lost 3 bases. This CDR3 is 15 amino acids long. Looked up from germline, CDR1 is SEHNR and CDR2 is FQNEAQ (reference sequence). CDR3 sequence (DNA): TGTGCCAGCAGCACTGGGACAGGGGCCAATCAGCCCCAGCATTTT. Translated, it gives CASSTGTGANQPQHF.

This clonotype was counted a few times. The genes are TRBV6-2 or TRBV6-3 and TRBJ2-3, with D perhaps matching TRBD2 (6 bases). Germline V gene sequence: CDR1 MNHEY, CDR2 SVGEGT. The V end was cut by 0 bases, the J end by 1 base, with 11 bases between. The CDR3 is 16 residues long. The CDR3 spells CASSYSLDYRTDTQYF. CDR3 in DNA: TGTGCCAGCAGTTACTCCCTGGACTACCGCACAGATACGCAGTATTTT.

The chain couples TRBV4-3 to TRBJ2-1, with 10 bases fitting TRBD2. CDR3 length equals 17 residues. Losses at the gene ends were 1 base for V and 4 bases for J; bases not matched to a gene: 7. Germline CDR1 reads LGHNA; CDR2 reads YSLEER. The CDR3 DNA follows: TGCGCCAGCAGCCAAGTACCTGTAGCGGGGGGATACAATGAGCAGTTCTTC. Translating it yields CASSQVPVAGGYNEQFF.

The chain employs TRBV20-1 and TRBJ2-4, with D tentatively TRBD1 (6 bases). The length of the CDR3 is 15 residues. Trimming took off 3 bases at V and 6 bases at J, with 18 bases between the two ends. The V gene's germline CDR1 is DFQATT and CDR2 SNEGSKA (reference sequence). The CDR3 region is CSASHRSGHLNIQYF. CDR3 nucleotide sequence: TGCAGTGCTAGTCATCGTTCGGGACACCTAAACATTCAGTACTTC.

The genes are TRBV5-1 and TRBJ2-2, with TRBD2 identical over 11 bases. After removal of 4 bases from V and 1 base from J, the junction contained 3 bases not matched to a gene. Germline assignment: CDR1 SGHRS and CDR2 YFSETQ. This CDR3 contains 16 residues. Written as DNA, the CDR3 is TGCGCCAGCAGCCGAGGGACTAGCGGGAACACCGGGGAGCTGTTTTTT. Protein sequence: CASSRGTSGNTGELFF.

This clonotype occurred a few times. This chain links TRBV9 with TRBJ2-2; 13 positions agree with TRBD2. The V segment lost 8 bases and the J segment 4 bases; nucleotides outside the gene matches: 2. Germline CDR1 SGDLS, CDR2 YYNGEE. This CDR3 has 14 residues. CDR3 sequence: CASRTSGSTGELFF. Here the CDR3 DNA reads TGTGCCAGTAGGACTAGCGGGAGCACCGGGGAGCTGTTTTTT.

This clonotype was counted only a few times. The chain links TRBV20-1 to TRBJ2-7, with D hard to call. The germline V gene encodes CDR1 DFQATT and CDR2 SNEGSKA (reference sequence). Trimming removed 1 base at V and 2 bases at J, with 9 bases between. This CDR3 contains 13 residues. The CDR3 DNA reads TGCAGTGCTAGAGTTCACGGTGCCTACGAGCAGTACTTC. This encodes CSARVHGAYEQYF.

This clonotype came up many times. V usage is TRBV3-1 and J usage is TRBJ2-1; 7 nucleotides align to TRBD2. Germline lookup yields CDR1 LGHDT and CDR2 YNNKEL (reference sequence). V was pared by 4 bases and J by 3 bases, with 9 bases of the junction left unmatched. The CDR3 spans 16 residues. The CDR3 reads CASSPPGREIYNEQFF. CDR3 sequence (DNA): TGTGCCAGCAGCCCTCCTGGGCGGGAGATCTACAATGAGCAGTTCTTC.

This chain's CDR3 is CASSLVTAQTGELFF. The CDR3 DNA reads as TGCGCCAGCAGCCTGGTGACAGCGCAAACCGGGGAGCTGTTTTTT. The V gene is TRBV4-3, the J gene TRBJ2-2, with D tentatively TRBD1 (5 bases). Looked up from germline, CDR1 is LGHNA and CDR2 is YSLEER. Trimming took 4 bases from V and 5 from J, leaving 14 bases between them. This CDR3 region has 15 residues.

This chain uses TRBV28 with TRBJ2-1; the D gene could be TRBD1 or TRBD2 (5 bases each). This CDR3 is 14 amino acids long. Trimming took 10 bases from V and 2 from J, leaving 15 bases between them. The germline V gene has CDR1 MDHEN and CDR2 SYDVKM. The CDR3 coding sequence is TGTGCCACAAGGCCAGGGAGAGCCTACAATGAGCAGTTCTTC. This codes for CATRPGRAYNEQFF.

This sequence joins TRBV5-1 and TRBJ2-4; TRBD2 is a possible D gene (5 bases). This CDR3 has 14 residues. Trimming removed 0 bases at V and 5 bases at J, with 9 bases between. Germline assignment: CDR1 SGHRS and CDR2 YFSETQ. The CDR3 DNA follows: TGCGCCAGCAGCTTGGCGGGGTTCCAAAACATTCAGTACTTC. Residues: CASSLAGFQNIQYF.

The chain uses TRBV15 and TRBJ2-7; TRBD2 aligns across 8 bases. The CDR3 totals 14 residues. J gave up 3 bases and V 7 bases, and 8 bases lay outside the gene matches. CDR1 and CDR2 (germline): LNHNV, YYDKDF (reference sequence). CDR3 in amino acids: CATNLAGLNYEQYF. DNA for the CDR3: TGTGCCACCAACCTAGCGGGTTTAAACTACGAGCAGTACTTC.

This clonotype was seen at least ten times. The chain employs TRBV28 and TRBJ1-3; no definite D call. Germline values: CDR1 MDHEN, CDR2 SYDVKM. The germline V and J ends were trimmed by 2 bases and 2 bases, with 4 bases remaining between them. This CDR3 is 13 amino acids long. The CDR3 coding sequence is TGTGCCAGCAGTTTAGGGACTGGAAACACCATATATTTT. Protein product: CASSLGTGNTIYF.

There are a few counts of this clonotype. The chain has TRBV5-6 and TRBJ2-6; TRBD1 aligns across 7 bases. CDR3 length: 15 amino acids. In germline, CDR1 is SGHDT, CDR2 YYEEEE. The junction had 3 bases not matched to a gene; V was cut back by 6 bases and J by 0 bases. For the CDR3, the DNA is TGTGCCAGCACCGACAGGGACTCTGGGGCCAACGTCCTGACTTTC. Its protein is CASTDRDSGANVLTF.

The chain carries TRBV4-3 and TRBJ2-3, with D unresolved. The CDR3 extends over 15 amino acids. Germline lookup yields CDR1 LGHNA and CDR2 YSLEER. Trimming shortened V by 1 base and J by 4 bases, and 12 bases separated the two germline ends. CDR3 bases: TGCGCCAGCAGCCAAGTTCCGGGCTCGGCAGATACGCAGTATTTT. As protein: CASSQVPGSADTQYF.

This clonotype was detected only a few times. The genes are TRBV28 and TRBJ1-5; no clear D gene. V lost 5 bases and J lost 4, with 24 bases in between. CDR3 length equals 18 residues. In germline, CDR1 is MDHEN, CDR2 SYDVKM. The CDR3 spells CASSGTPTSYNPNQPQHF. The CDR3 DNA reads TGTGCCAGCAGTGGAACCCCCACGTCCTACAACCCTAATCAGCCCCAGCATTTT. Supplemented by reference TRBV28 and TRBJ1-5, the full variable domain reads DVKVTQSSRYLVKRTGEKVFLECVQDMDHENMFWYRQDPGLGLRLIYFSYDVKMKEKGDIPEGYSVSREKKERFSLILESASTNQTSMYLCASSGTPTSYNPNQPQHFGDGTRLSIL.

The chain recombines TRBV20-1 with TRBJ2-7; TRBD2 matches 7 bases. CDR3 size: 12 residues. Trimming took 6 bases from V and 6 from J; bases not matched to a gene: 8. The germline CDR1 and CDR2 sequences are DFQATT and SNEGSKA (reference sequence). The CDR3 DNA sequence: TGCAGTGCCATCGGGAGGATGGGCGAGCAGTACTTC. This encodes CSAIGRMGEQYF.

This clonotype appeared a few times. This chain links TRBV10-3 with TRBJ2-3; D is perhaps TRBD2 (6 bases). This CDR3 region has 17 residues. Trimming cost V 2 bases and J 5 bases, with 20 bases left between them. Germline V gene sequence: CDR1 ENHRY, CDR2 SYGVKD. The CDR3 DNA reads TGTGCCATCAGTGAGAGCAGGCTAGCGAAGAAAGGAGATACGCAGTATTTT. Protein: CAISESRLAKKGDTQYF.

The V call is TRBV2, the J call TRBJ2-7; TRBD2 matches 14 bases. CDR3 length: 19 amino acids. V gave up 6 bases and J gave up 0 bases; unmatched junction bases: 13. CDR1 SNHLY and CDR2 FYNNEI come from the germline V gene. CDR3 DNA: TGTGCCAGCAGCAGCCGCCGACTAGCGGGAGGGTCGAGCTCCTACGAGCAGTACTTC. Protein: CASSSRRLAGGSSSYEQYF. The full variable domain, completed using reference TRBV2 and TRBJ2-7, is EPEVTQTPSHQVTQMGQEVILRCVPISNHLYFYWYRQILGQKVEFLVSFYNNEISEKSEIFDDQFSVERPDGSNFTLKIRSTKLEDSAMYFCASSSRRLAGGSSSYEQYFGPGTRLTVT.

The rearrangement links TRBV20-1 to TRBJ2-3, with 9 bases matching TRBD2. Germline assignment: CDR1 DFQATT and CDR2 SNEGSKA (reference sequence). The ends lost 3 bases at V and 0 bases at J; junction bases unmatched: 13. The CDR3 spans 18 residues. CDR3 bases: TGCAGTGCTAGCATGGGACTAGCCACTACCTTGAGCACAGATACGCAGTATTTT. Its translation is CSASMGLATTLSTDTQYF.

The rearrangement uses TRBV7-2 and TRBJ2-1; 11 bases are shared with TRBD2. J was trimmed by 9 bases and V by 0 bases; bases with no gene match: 7. Germline V gene lookup returns CDR1 SGHTA and CDR2 FQGNSA. The CDR3 is 16 residues long. The CDR3 DNA reads as TGTGCCAGCAGCTTAGCCCTCCCTAGCGGGAGGTCTGAGCAGTTCTTC. Its protein is CASSLALPSGRSEQFF.